This is a list of T cell receptor beta chains from one sample in a study of blood T cell repertoires in COVID-19. Generated by immunoSEQ multiplex PCR, the TCRdb table keeps only in-frame clones and is missing some. The table includes tens of thousands of clones, about 86% detected once. The source material was peripheral blood. The source is a man aged 50-59 years with active COVID-19. Both conserved end residues are part of each CDR3. D genes are given only for firm matches. The size entry is marked missing in some rows and otherwise reads once, few, many or a size class.

j_call | v_call | clone_size | d_call | cdr3_nt | cdr3_aa
TRBJ1-4 | TRBV7-9 | - | TRBD1 | TGTGCCAGCAGCGACCAGCCGGGACAGGGGAATGAAAAACTGTTTTTT | CASSDQPGQGNEKLFF
TRBJ1-5 | TRBV7-9 | - | TRBD1 | TGTGCCAGCAGCTTAAGCGACAGGGGCGGTCAGCCCCAGCATTTT | CASSLSDRGGQPQHF
TRBJ1-1 | TRBV6-5 | once | TRBD1 | TGTGCCAGCAGGAAAGACAGGGGGATCTCTGAAGCTTTCTTT | CASRKDRGISEAFF
TRBJ1-3 | TRBV6-1 | - | - | TGTGCCAGCAGTGATCAGGGAAGAAACACCATATATTTT | CASSDQGRNTIYF
TRBJ2-7 | TRBV4-2 | - | TRBD2 | TGTGCCAGCAGCCCGTCTAGCGGGGGGTACGAGCAGTACTTC | CASSPSSGGYEQYF
TRBJ1-3 | TRBV9 | - | - | TGTGCCAGCAGCCAAACCTTAACAGGGCTGGGTGACACCATATATTTT | CASSQTLTGLGDTIYF
TRBJ2-3 | TRBV11-2 | - | - | TGTGCCAGCAGCTTATCGGGGGTCACAGATACGCAGTATTTT | CASSLSGVTDTQYF
TRBJ2-7 | TRBV2 | - | - | TGTGCCAGCAGAGCAGGAGCAGGGTATGGATACGAGCAGTACTTC | CASRAGAGYGYEQYF
TRBJ1-1 | TRBV6-2/TRBV6-3 | once | - | TGTGCCAGCAGTTCGGGAGGGACGGGGAACACTGAAGCTTTCTTT | CASSSGGTGNTEAFF
TRBJ1-1 | TRBV19 | - | TRBD1 | TGTGCCAGTAGCCGACAGGGGGCGAAGACTGAAGCTTTCTTT | CASSRQGAKTEAFF
TRBJ1-3 | TRBV9 | - | TRBD1 | TGTGCCAGCAGCGGGGACAGTTTTTCTGGAAACACCATATATTTT | CASSGDSFSGNTIYF
TRBJ2-1 | TRBV10-1 | - | TRBD2 | TGCGCCAGCAGCGTCGGGGCTAGCGGGAAGGGCGGTGAGCAGTTCTTC | CASSVGASGKGGEQFF
TRBJ1-5 | TRBV6-5 | - | - | TGTGCCAGCAGTCCCAAAATTGGGGGCGGTCAGCCCCAGCATTTT | CASSPKIGGGQPQHF